These 9 T cell receptor beta chains were sequenced from one sample in a study of blood T cell repertoires in COVID-19. Sequenced by immunoSEQ multiplex PCR; TCRdb stores in-frame clones only, minus some. The sample lists 110,000 to 150,000 clones, around 87% occurring once. Sequenced: PBMCs or T cells enriched from blood (not recorded which). The receptors originated from a man aged 60-69 years who had recovered from COVID-19.

The chain carries TRBV2 and TRBJ2-2; TRBD2 matches at 11 bases. Trimming removed 6 bases from V and 8 bases from J; junction bases left unmatched: 11. From germline, CDR1 is SNHLY and CDR2 FYNNEI. This CDR3 comprises 16 residues. For the CDR3, the DNA is TGTGCCAGCAGATTGGGGACTAGCGGAAACCCGGGGGAGCTGTTTTTT. This sequence encodes CASRLGTSGNPGELFF.

This clone appeared a single time. This chain uses TRBV7-9 with TRBJ1-2, with D possibly TRBD1 on 6 matching bases. This CDR3 region has 15 residues. The V end was cut by 6 bases, the J end by 1 base, with 15 bases between. Germline CDR1 and CDR2: SEHNR and FQNEAQ (reference sequence). The CDR3 spells CASSPRGGSNYGYTF. CDR3 sequence (DNA): TGTGCCAGCAGTCCCCGGGGGGGCAGTAACTATGGCTACACCTTC.

In DNA, the CDR3 is TGTGCCAGCAGCCCCTTGGCGGGGGGTAATTCCTACGAGCAGTACTTC. This gives the protein CASSPLAGGNSYEQYF. The chain couples TRBV5-4 to TRBJ2-7, with 8 positions matching TRBD2. Germline V CDR1 and CDR2: SGHNT, YYREEE (reference sequence). J was trimmed by 1 base and V by 4 bases; bases with no gene match: 10. The CDR3 contains 16 residues.

This clone has just a few counts. J is TRBJ2-7 and V is TRBV27; D unclear. Germline values: CDR1 MNHEY, CDR2 SMNVEV (reference sequence). The CDR3 sequence is 13 residues long. The ends were cut back, 4 bases at V and 6 bases at J, with 13 bases in the middle. CDR3 coding DNA: TGTGCCAGCAGTTCTCGGTACGATGGCGAGCAGTACTTC. Its translation: CASSSRYDGEQYF.

This rearrangement joins TRBV5-6 to TRBJ1-2; TRBD1 agrees at 7 bases. The CDR3 is 15 residues long. V was pared by 4 bases and J by 7 bases, with 13 bases of the junction left unmatched. Germline CDR1 reads SGHDT; CDR2 reads YYEEEE. The CDR3 spells CASSPEVVRGSGYTF. The CDR3 DNA is TGTGCCAGCAGCCCGGAGGTGGTCAGGGGGAGTGGCTACACCTTC.

The CDR3 nucleotides read TGTGCCAGTAGTATAGGGGCAGGGCAGTGGCAGCCCCAGCATTTT. Protein: CASSIGAGQWQPQHF. The chain carries TRBV19 and TRBJ1-5, with a weak D call TRBD1 (5 bases). Germline CDR1 LNHDA, CDR2 SQIVND (reference sequence). The CDR3 is made up of 15 amino acids. Trimming took off 1 base at V and 7 bases at J, with 14 bases between the two ends.

This chain links TRBV7-9 with TRBJ2-1, with 9 bases identical to TRBD2. Losses at the gene ends were 5 bases for V and 4 bases for J; bases not matched to a gene: 6. This CDR3 region has 15 residues. CDR1 is SEHNR and CDR2 is FQNEAQ in the germline V gene (reference sequence). This CDR3 reads CASSRGLASYNEQFF. The CDR3 nucleotides are TGTGCCAGCAGCAGGGGACTAGCAAGTTACAATGAGCAGTTCTTC.

This chain joins TRBV12-3 or TRBV12-4 and TRBJ2-5; TRBD2 aligns across 8 bases. J was trimmed by 5 bases and V by 6 bases; bases with no gene match: 5. The CDR3 spans 13 residues. In DNA, the CDR3 is TGTGCCAGCAGCAATAGCGGGGAGGAGACCCAGTACTTC. It translates to CASSNSGEETQYF.

The chain links TRBV18 to TRBJ2-1; 7 bases line up with TRBD2. The length of the CDR3 is 17 residues. V lost 2 bases to trimming and J lost 0 bases; unmatched junction nucleotides: 7. Germline loops: CDR1 KGHSH, CDR2 LQKENI. CDR3 DNA sequence: TGTGCCAGCTCACCAAGACTAGCTCCTAGCTCCTACAATGAGCAGTTCTTC. As protein: CASSPRLAPSSYNEQFF.